The T cell receptor (beta chain) described here comes from a study of glioma-infiltrating T cells after dendritic cell vaccination (dated by TCRdb to 2016 to 2017). Turning to the overall study: The cohort included around 15 glioblastoma patients drawn from Phase I and II dendritic cell vaccination trials, of whom 9 were newly diagnosed and 6 had recurrent disease. The vaccine consisted of monocyte-derived dendritic cells cultured about seven days with IL-4 and GM-CSF, then pulsed overnight with autologous tumor lysate. Autologous tumor lysate-pulsed dendritic cell vaccination was administered to the patients between the early 2000s and the early 2010s. Deep sequencing of TCR beta CDR3 regions was used to quantify tumor-infiltrating lymphocyte content and compare tumor and blood repertoires in dendritic cell-vaccinated glioblastoma patients. Survival after dendritic cell vaccination was correlated with TCR sequencing metrics, such as TIL content and the overlap between tumor and blood repertoires. Each patient was given three intradermal dendritic cell vaccine injections, spaced two weeks apart, in the arm below the axilla.

TCRB CDR3 regions were amplified from roughly 1.8 ug genomic DNA, or all available DNA if less, using the immunoSEQ assay. The multiplex PCR employed 60 forward primers targeting TCR V beta segments and 13 reverse primers targeting J beta segments. To estimate the number of reads per starting template, synthetic control templates were added to each sample at limiting dilution. Reads of 87 bp were generated by sequencing on the Illumina HiSeq System. Per the authors' processing: PCR and sequencing errors were removed by merging closely related sequences with a nearest neighbor algorithm. TCR overlap was defined as the percentage of unique tumor TCR beta sequences that were also present in the same patient's peripheral blood. The immuneACCESS repertoire file appears here via TCRdb, limited to in-frame rearrangements. These files lack a portion of the clones; in checked studies, under half of the deficit traces to unresolved V genes, and the cause of the others is not known. The V and J calls and clone size are taken from that table; D and trimming were inferred from the DNA. The sample table shows tens of thousands of clones, and around 90% are seen once. More than 3% of the sample goes to the ten largest clones.

What the authors observed across the whole study: The three-group TCR overlap response model was described as speculative and requiring prospective validation. No direct relationship between TCR clonality and survival was found, suggesting a diverse polyclonal response may matter. After dendritic cell vaccination, a higher estimated pretreatment TIL content predicted longer time to progression and longer overall survival. The cohort was small and heterogeneous, and full blood and tumor sets were available for few patients, with initial-recurrent tumor pairs available for even fewer patients.

Comment on this clone: Its target antigen remains unknown. No much larger clonotype is one base removed from it; base qualities were not supplied.

The CDR3 contains 15 residues, cysteine and phenylalanine counted. The kept DNA is CDR3 alone, 45 bases in frame from the first base. V and J are trimmed by 3 bases and 5 bases, and the gene matches miss 8 bases of the junction. CDR1 and CDR2, per the germline V gene, are MGHRA and YSYEKL. Patients were selected for having adequate residual fresh-frozen tumor tissue and more than two years of available survival data. An isocitrate dehydrogenase mutation was not carried by any of the glioblastoma patients, although molecular status was otherwise variable. PBMC were collected before vaccination, two weeks after the third vaccination, and at tumor progression if progression occurred. Genomic DNA was extracted with the Qiagen DNeasy Blood extraction Kit.

This sequence originates from a human donor with glioblastoma. The sequence links TRBV4-1 to TRBJ1-1, with 8 central nucleotides matching TRBD1. The sequencing here drew on blood, taken before dendritic cell vaccination. The CDR3: CASSQGDRGTTEAFF. The DNA is as follows: TGCGCCAGCAGCCAGGGTGACAGGGGCACAACTGAAGCTTTCTTT.